The clone carrying this T cell receptor (beta chain) appeared a few times. Antigen unknown. This record comes from a study of T cells after posttransplantation cyclophosphamide. Clones were read by immunoSEQ multiplex PCR, and TCRdb kept only the in-frame ones, dropping some. Altogether 35,000 to 40,000 clones were found in the sample, and no singletons occur. General study findings and limits: TRB overlap between skin or GI tissue T cells and blood was limited. Donor-recipient repertoire similarity was low at 1-2 months, rising over year one.

Per germline, CDR1 SGDLS and CDR2 YYNGEE. V gave up 2 bases and J gave up 4 bases; unmatched junction bases: 8. The CDR3 runs to 16 residues. The chain joins TRBV9 to TRBJ2-1, with TRBD1 matching over 8 bases. The sample comprised PBMCs. The source is a man aged 25-45 years in good health and a related stem cell transplant donor. CDR3 residues: CASSVGTGLEYNEQFF. CDR3 nucleotides: TGTGCCAGCAGCGTCGGGACAGGCCTGGAATACAATGAGCAGTTCTTC.